A selection of T cell receptor beta chains follows, all from one sample in a study of human T cells and chemical hapten exposure. Each CDR3 protein is one row after TCRdb ran MiXCR on the RACE reads. This table has about 340,000 distinct CDR3 sequences, roughly 6.9% appearing once. The source material was whole blood, sampled in connection with sensitization to the hapten diphenylcyclopropenone (DPC). The receptor source for this set is a woman between 18 and 29 years old with alopecia areata. Some clones in this sample may be carry-over from other donors' samples. Both conserved end residues are part of each CDR3. Fields, in order: J gene, clone size, D gene, V gene, CDR3 protein, CDR3 DNA. D genes are given only for firm matches. The listing skips clone size in some rows; elsewhere it reads once, few, many or a size class.

>TRBJ2-7|few|-|TRBV9
CASSVGGTATYEQYF
TGTGCCAGCAGCGTAGGTGGGACGGCCACCTACGAGCAGTACTTC
>TRBJ2-3|many|-|TRBV7-2
CASSLESTQYF
TGTGCCAGCAGCTTAGAGAGTACGCAGTATTTT
>TRBJ2-3|few|-|TRBV4-2
CASSQQGASGDLFSTDTQYF
TGTGCCAGCAGCCAACAGGGGGCTAGCGGGGACCTTTTTTCTACAGATACGCAGTATTTT
>TRBJ1-6|many|-|TRBV4-3
CASSLDRGSGGSPLHF
TGCGCCAGCAGCCTTGACCGGGGGTCCGGGGGTTCACCCCTCCACTTT
>TRBJ1-4|-|-|TRBV4-2
CASSQARGLDEKLFF
TGTGCCAGCAGCCAAGCGAGGGGTTTGGATGAAAAACTGTTTTTT
>TRBJ2-3|many|-|TRBV9
CASSVRGRLTDTQYF
TGTGCCAGCAGCGTCCGGGGGCGGCTCACAGATACGCAGTATTTT
>TRBJ1-5|many|-|TRBV4-1
CASSSRTDQPQHF
TGCGCCAGCAGCTCGAGGACTGATCAGCCCCAGCATTTT
>TRBJ1-4|many|-|TRBV5-5
CASSSYREGNEKLFF
TGTGCCAGCAGCTCCTACAGGGAAGGGAATGAAAAACTGTTTTTT
>TRBJ2-1|few|TRBD2|TRBV6-5
CASTPTGRGGPNEQFF
TGTGCCAGCACCCCCACAGGGCGGGGGGGCCCTAATGAGCAGTTCTTC
>TRBJ2-3|many|-|TRBV29-1
CSVEDYRERIGDTQYF
TGCAGCGTTGAAGATTACAGAGAACGGATCGGGGATACGCAGTATTTT
>TRBJ2-5|many|-|TRBV5-1
CASSPGRDWREKTQYF
TGCGCCAGCAGCCCCGGACGGGACTGGCGTGAGAAGACCCAGTACTTC
>TRBJ1-1|many|-|TRBV24-1
CATRTFIDRPGQAEAFF
TGTGCCACGAGAACTTTTATTGACAGGCCCGGCCAGGCTGAAGCTTTCTTT
>TRBJ1-6|few|-|TRBV20-1
CSARAQGSYNSPLHF
TGCAGTGCTAGAGCTCAGGGGAGCTATAATTCACCCCTCCACTTT
>TRBJ2-1|-|TRBD1|TRBV7-9
CASSDRARGNEQFF
TGTGCCAGCAGCGACAGGGCCAGGGGAAATGAGCAGTTCTTC
>TRBJ1-2|-|-|TRBV5-1
CASSTDNYGYTF
TGCGCCAGCAGCACCGACAACTATGGCTACACCTTC
>TRBJ2-3|many|-|TRBV6-5
CASSYSGLGGPSTQYF
TGTGCCAGCAGTTACTCAGGTCTCGGGGGGCCAAGTACGCAGTATTTT
>TRBJ1-1|many|-|TRBV2
CASSEQGMNTEAFF
TGTGCCAGCAGTGAACAAGGAATGAACACTGAAGCTTTCTTT
>TRBJ2-5|many|TRBD2|TRBV24-1
CATSGSSGGGPQETQYF
TGTGCCACCAGTGGTTCCAGCGGGGGAGGCCCCCAAGAGACCCAGTACTTC
>TRBJ2-2|many|-|TRBV28
CASSFQPGAGELFF
TGTGCCAGCAGTTTTCAGCCAGGCGCCGGGGAGCTGTTTTTT
>TRBJ1-6|-|-|TRBV3-1
CASSHGAEGSPLHF
TGTGCCAGCAGCCACGGGGCAGAGGGTTCACCCCTCCACTTT
>TRBJ2-7|many|-|TRBV20-1
CSARDPNGGYEQYF
TGCAGTGCTAGAGACCCGAACGGGGGTTACGAGCAGTACTTC
>TRBJ1-1|-|-|TRBV11-1
CASSLEVGEAFF
TGTGCCAGCAGCTTGGAAGTGGGGGAAGCTTTCTTT
>TRBJ2-7|many|-|TRBV29-1
CSVEDSGGRPYEQYF
TGCAGCGTTGAAGATTCCGGGGGACGGCCCTACGAGCAGTACTTC
>TRBJ2-3|-|-|TRBV7-2
CASSLVGLLGTDTQYF
TGTGCCAGCAGCTTAGTGGGACTCTTGGGGACAGATACGCAGTATTTT
>TRBJ2-1|-|-|TRBV5-1
CASSFRTSRYNEQFF
TGCGCCAGCAGCTTTAGAACTAGTCGGTACAATGAGCAGTTCTTC